This T cell receptor beta chain is from a study of PD-L1 blockade in urothelial cancer. The CDR3 consists of 14 residues. Trimming cost V 6 bases and J 4 bases, with 12 bases left between them. Looked up from germline, CDR1 is MNHEY and CDR2 is SVGAGI. Indicated time point: pretreatment peripheral blood. Urothelial carcinoma affected the patients, and it was locally advanced or metastatic. Here immunoSEQ multiplex PCR was the method, and the copy in TCRdb shows in-frame clones only, minus some. The sample contains approximately 47,000 clones, about 81% of which appear only once. This clone has just a few counts.

The sequences come from PBMCs, collected around atezolizumab (anti-PD-L1) treatment. This TCR was recovered from a man aged 50 to 59 with urothelial cancer. The chain carries TRBV6-5 and TRBJ2-2, with D perhaps matching TRBD1 (6 bases). The CDR3 bases are TGTGCCAGCAGGAGCAGGGGTTCCACCGGGGAGCTGTTTTTT. Translating gives CASRSRGSTGELFF.